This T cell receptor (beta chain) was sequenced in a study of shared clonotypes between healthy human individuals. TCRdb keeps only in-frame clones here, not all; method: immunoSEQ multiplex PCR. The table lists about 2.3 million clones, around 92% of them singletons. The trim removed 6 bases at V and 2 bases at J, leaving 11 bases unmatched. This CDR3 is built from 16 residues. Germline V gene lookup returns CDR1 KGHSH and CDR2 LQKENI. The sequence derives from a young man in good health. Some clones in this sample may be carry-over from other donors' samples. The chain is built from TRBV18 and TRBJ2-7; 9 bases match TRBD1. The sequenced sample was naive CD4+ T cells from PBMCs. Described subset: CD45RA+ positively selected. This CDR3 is CASSLNRDRVTYEQYF. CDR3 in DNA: TGTGCCAGCTCTCTTAACCGGGACAGGGTAACCTACGAGCAGTACTTC.